A selection of T cell receptor beta chains follows, all from one sample in a study of tumour-infiltrating T cells in Burkitt lymphoma. Generated by immunoSEQ multiplex PCR, the TCRdb table keeps only in-frame clones and is missing some. The sample has around 6,600 clones; about 83% are singletons. Sequenced: tumor tissue. The receptors originated from a human donor with Burkitt lymphoma. CDR3s include the opening cysteine and the closing phenylalanine or tryptophan. The D gene is left open where the match is weak. Expanded clones get a size class; other rows say once, few or many, or leave the size out.

v_gene,len,j_gene,abundance,d_gene,CDR3aa,CDR3nt
TRBV7-6,14,TRBJ1-1,.,.,CASSYGPIGTEAFF,TGTGCCAGCAGCTACGGTCCCATTGGGACTGAAGCTTTCTTT
TRBV19,13,TRBJ1-5,.,.,CASRLVGHQPQHF,TGTGCCAGTAGGCTAGTAGGACATCAGCCCCAGCATTTT
TRBV16,14,TRBJ1-2,.,TRBD1,CASSPTTGGWGYTF,TGTGCCAGCAGCCCCACGACAGGGGGTTGGGGCTACACCTTC
TRBV28,10,TRBJ1-1,.,.,CASQGSSAFF,TGTGCCAGCCAGGGTTCCTCGGCTTTCTTT
TRBV7-3,14,TRBJ1-1,.,.,CASSPLGGSTEAFF,TGTGCCAGCAGCCCACTTGGAGGTTCGACTGAAGCTTTCTTT
TRBV27,14,TRBJ2-5,.,.,CASSSRGGQETQYF,TGTGCCAGCAGTTCCAGGGGGGGCCAAGAGACCCAGTACTTC
TRBV7-9,16,TRBJ2-2,.,.,CASSPTLVADTGELFF,TGTGCCAGCAGTCCGACCCTGGTAGCGGACACCGGGGAGCTGTTTTTT
TRBV7-9,15,TRBJ2-4,.,.,CASSLSELAKNIQYF,TGTGCCAGCAGCTTATCCGAGCTGGCCAAAAACATTCAGTACTTC
TRBV9,14,TRBJ1-1,.,.,CASSVGEERTEAFF,TGTGCCAGCAGCGTAGGTGAGGAGAGGACTGAAGCTTTCTTT
TRBV23-1,15,TRBJ1-5,.,.,CASSHCSYSNQPQHF,TGCGCCAGCAGTCACTGTAGTTATAGCAATCAGCCCCAGCATTTT
TRBV19,12,TRBJ2-3,.,TRBD2,CASNSGGDTQYF,TGTGCCAGTAACTCGGGGGGGGATACGCAGTATTTT
TRBV28,11,TRBJ2-7,.,.,CASRRDLGQYF,TGTGCCAGCAGGAGGGACTTAGGGCAGTACTTC
TRBV7-7,18,TRBJ2-6,.,.,CASSSSRVPQSRANVLTF,TGTGCCAGCAGCTCTTCACGAGTGCCACAAAGTCGGGCCAACGTCCTGACTTTC
TRBV27,13,TRBJ1-1,.,.,CASSLLGLTEAFF,TGTGCCAGCAGTTTATTAGGGCTCACTGAAGCTTTCTTT
TRBV19,10,TRBJ1-1,.,.,CAVGRTGAFF,TGTGCCGTCGGTCGGACGGGAGCTTTCTTT
TRBV5-6,14,TRBJ1-4,.,.,CASSSGQKIPDLFF,TGTGCCAGCAGCTCCGGACAGAAAATACCAGACCTGTTTTTT
TRBV9,14,TRBJ2-3,.,.,CASTQQPSTDTQYF,TGTGCCAGTACGCAACAGCCCAGCACGGATACGCAGTATTTT
TRBV29-1,12,TRBJ2-7,.,.,CSVEINSYEQYF,TGCAGCGTTGAAATAAATAGCTACGAGCAGTACTTC
TRBV27,13,TRBJ2-2,few,.,CASSRTSPGELFF,TGTGCCAGCAGTCGAACTAGCCCCGGGGAGCTGTTTTTT
TRBV2,11,TRBJ2-7,.,.,CASGVSYEQYF,TGTGCCAGTGGGGTCTCCTACGAGCAGTACTTC
TRBV2,15,TRBJ2-5,.,.,CASKRDRARGETQYF,TGTGCCAGCAAGAGGGACCGGGCCCGAGGAGAGACCCAGTACTTC
TRBV13,14,TRBJ2-3,once,.,CASSLKLVADTQYF,TGTGCCAGCAGCTTAAAACTAGTGGCAGATACGCAGTATTTT
TRBV7-9,15,TRBJ1-4,.,.,CASSQDQGTYEKLFF,TGTGCCAGCAGCCAGGATCAGGGGACTTATGAAAAACTGTTTTTT
TRBV5-1,13,TRBJ2-5,.,TRBD1,CASSYGQGETQYF,TGCGCCAGCAGCTACGGACAGGGGGAGACCCAGTACTTC
TRBV19,14,TRBJ1-4,few,.,CASSPGTINEKLFF,TGTGCCAGTAGTCCAGGGACTATTAATGAAAAACTGTTTTTT
TRBV25-1,16,TRBJ2-1,.,TRBD1,CASSEYMGQGAGEQFF,TGTGCCAGCAGTGAATATATGGGACAGGGGGCGGGGGAACAGTTCTTC
TRBV29-1,13,TRBJ2-1,.,.,CSVEGPRGYEQFF,TGCAGCGTTGAAGGGCCTCGGGGATATGAGCAGTTCTTC
TRBV2,12,TRBJ2-5,.,.,CASNWGEETQYF,TGTGCCAGCAATTGGGGAGAGGAGACCCAGTACTTC
TRBV7-9,17,TRBJ2-3,.,TRBD2,CASSLPRLAGGTDTQYF,TGTGCCAGCAGCTTACCTCGGCTAGCGGGCGGCACAGATACGCAGTATTTT
TRBV5-1,15,TRBJ2-5,.,.,CASSWAGTPQETQYF,TGCGCCAGCAGCTGGGCCGGGACACCGCAAGAGACCCAGTACTTC
TRBV29-1,15,TRBJ2-7,.,TRBD1,CSVAGTGGPSPEQYF,TGCAGCGTTGCCGGGACAGGGGGCCCCTCGCCCGAGCAGTACTTC
TRBV5-1,14,TRBJ2-7,.,TRBD2,CASSLGLAGEKQYF,TGCGCCAGCAGCTTGGGGCTAGCGGGAGAGAAGCAGTACTTC
TRBV29-1,14,TRBJ2-2,.,TRBD1,CSARDRDGAGELFF,TGCAGCGCGCGGGACAGGGACGGGGCCGGGGAGCTGTTTTTT
TRBV5-4,14,TRBJ2-7,.,TRBD2,CASSKAGGTYEQYF,TGTGCCAGCAGCAAAGCGGGGGGTACCTACGAGCAGTACTTC
TRBV7-9,17,TRBJ1-4,large,.,CASSSGRAEMTGRKLFF,TGTGCCAGCAGCTCTGGACGAGCGGAGATGACAGGCCGAAAACTGTTTTTT
TRBV19,16,TRBJ2-5,.,.,CASSTTRDWGQETQYF,TGTGCCAGTAGTACAACCCGGGACTGGGGCCAAGAGACCCAGTACTTC
TRBV4-2,16,TRBJ2-7,few,.,CASSSASGSSSYEQYF,TGTGCCAGCAGCTCGGCGAGCGGGTCGAGCTCCTACGAGCAGTACTTC
TRBV27,15,TRBJ2-7,.,.,CASSARRGLPYEQYF,TGTGCCAGCAGCGCCCGGCGCGGCCTACCCTACGAGCAGTACTTC
TRBV27,16,TRBJ1-1,.,.,CASSLSGQVMNTEAFF,TGTGCCAGCAGTTTATCGGGTCAGGTGATGAACACTGAAGCTTTCTTT
TRBV29-1,13,TRBJ2-1,.,.,CSVVGAGDNEQFF,TGCAGCGTTGTTGGAGCGGGTGACAATGAGCAGTTCTTC
TRBV2,14,TRBJ1-1,few,.,CASSEPKMNTEAFF,TGTGCCAGCAGTGAGCCGAAAATGAACACTGAAGCTTTCTTT
TRBV7-9,13,TRBJ2-2,.,.,CASSLEGPGELFF,TGTGCCAGCAGCTTAGAGGGTCCCGGGGAGCTGTTTTTT
TRBV19,13,TRBJ2-7,.,.,CASSRAHPGEQYF,TGTGCCAGTAGTAGGGCCCACCCTGGCGAGCAGTACTTC
TRBV25-1,18,TRBJ1-3,once,.,CASSDSPGWGLSGNTIYF,TGTGCCAGCAGTGACTCCCCGGGGTGGGGCCTCTCTGGAAACACCATATATTTT
TRBV27,14,TRBJ1-6,.,TRBD1,CASSPGTADSPLHF,TGTGCCAGCAGTCCGGGGACAGCAGATTCACCCCTCCACTTT
TRBV5-4,15,TRBJ2-2,.,.,CASSLATGNTGELFF,TGTGCCAGCAGCTTAGCGACAGGGAACACCGGGGAGCTGTTTTTT
TRBV5-6,17,TRBJ2-7,.,TRBD1,CASSLARGITGSHEQYF,TGTGCCAGCAGCTTGGCCAGGGGGATCACCGGTTCCCACGAGCAGTACTTC
TRBV29-1,15,TRBJ2-3,.,TRBD2,CSVGRAGGPADTQYF,TGCAGCGTTGGACGCGCGGGGGGGCCCGCAGATACGCAGTATTTT
TRBV6-4,13,TRBJ2-3,.,.,CASSDSAADTQYF,TGTGCCAGCAGTGACTCCGCGGCAGATACGCAGTATTTT
TRBV30,15,TRBJ2-7,.,.,CAWSPLTVRDYEQYF,TGTGCCTGGAGCCCGTTGACAGTCCGGGACTACGAGCAGTACTTC
TRBV2,14,TRBJ2-3,.,.,CASSKDGPMDTQYF,TGTGCCAGCAGTAAAGATGGACCCATGGATACGCAGTATTTT
TRBV9,16,TRBJ2-3,.,.,CASSVGLTIKTDTQYF,TGTGCCAGCAGCGTAGGCCTGACAATCAAAACAGATACGCAGTATTTT
TRBV29-1,13,TRBJ1-5,.,.,CSGADGEYQPQHF,TGCAGCGGGGCGGACGGGGAGTATCAGCCCCAGCATTTT
TRBV4-1,18,TRBJ2-1,.,.,CASSPQGGRLGSSNEQFF,TGCGCTAGCAGCCCCCAAGGGGGAAGGCTAGGATCAAGTAATGAGCAGTTCTTC